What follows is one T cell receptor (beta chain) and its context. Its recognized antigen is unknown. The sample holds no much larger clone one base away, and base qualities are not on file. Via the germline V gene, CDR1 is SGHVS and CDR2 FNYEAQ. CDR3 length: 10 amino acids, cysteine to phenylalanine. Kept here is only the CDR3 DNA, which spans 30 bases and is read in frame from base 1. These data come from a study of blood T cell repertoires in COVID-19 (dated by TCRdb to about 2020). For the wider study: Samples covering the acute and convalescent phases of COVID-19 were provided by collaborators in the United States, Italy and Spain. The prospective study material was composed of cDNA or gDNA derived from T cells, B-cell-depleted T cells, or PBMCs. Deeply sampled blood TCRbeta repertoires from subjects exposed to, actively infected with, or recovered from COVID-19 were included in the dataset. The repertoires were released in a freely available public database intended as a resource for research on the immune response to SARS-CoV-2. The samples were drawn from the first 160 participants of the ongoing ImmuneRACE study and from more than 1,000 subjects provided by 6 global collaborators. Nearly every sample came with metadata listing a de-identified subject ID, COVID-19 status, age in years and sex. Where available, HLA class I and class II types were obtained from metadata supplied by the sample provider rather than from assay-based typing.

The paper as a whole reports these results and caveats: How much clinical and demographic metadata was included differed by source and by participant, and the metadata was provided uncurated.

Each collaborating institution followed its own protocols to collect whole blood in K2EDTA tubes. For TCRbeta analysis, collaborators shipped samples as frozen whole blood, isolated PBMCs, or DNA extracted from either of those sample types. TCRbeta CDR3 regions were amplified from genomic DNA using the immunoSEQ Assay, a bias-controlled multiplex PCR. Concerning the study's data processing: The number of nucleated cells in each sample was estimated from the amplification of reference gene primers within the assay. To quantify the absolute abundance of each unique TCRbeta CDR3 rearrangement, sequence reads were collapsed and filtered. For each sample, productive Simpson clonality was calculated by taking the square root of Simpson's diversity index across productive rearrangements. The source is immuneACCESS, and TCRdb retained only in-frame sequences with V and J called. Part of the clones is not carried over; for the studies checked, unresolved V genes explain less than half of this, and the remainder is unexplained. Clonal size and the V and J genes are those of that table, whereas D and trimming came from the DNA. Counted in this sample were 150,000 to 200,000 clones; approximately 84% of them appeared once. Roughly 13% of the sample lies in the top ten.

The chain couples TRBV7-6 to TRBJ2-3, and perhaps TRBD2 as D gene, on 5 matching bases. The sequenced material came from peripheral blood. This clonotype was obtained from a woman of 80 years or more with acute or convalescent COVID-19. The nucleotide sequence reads TGTGCTACCGCGGGAGATACGCAGTATTTT. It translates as CATAGDTQYF.